This T cell receptor beta chain was recorded in a study of blood T cell repertoires in COVID-19. Turning to the study itself: Samples representing acute and convalescent COVID-19 were sourced from the United States, Italy and Spain. The cDNA or gDNA used as material had been derived from T cells, B-cell-depleted T cells, or PBMCs.

V lost 6 bases and J lost 0; bases outside the gene matches: 10. The CDR3 is made up of 18 amino acids. Germline lookup yields CDR1 SGHRS and CDR2 YFSETQ. Authors' analysis steps: Nucleated cell number was recorded as an estimate derived from reference gene primer amplification. The data were produced by immunoSEQ multiplex PCR, yet TCRdb's version contains in-frame clones alone and is incomplete. That table furnishes V, J and clone size, whereas the DNA furnished D and trimming. The sample includes over 250,000 clones, around 82% of them seen just once. The source is a woman between 45 and 65 years old who had recovered from COVID-19. The sample consisted of peripheral blood. V is TRBV5-1 and J is TRBJ2-3; 13 bases are a match to TRBD2. CDR3 bases: TGCGCCAGCACATACCGAGGGACTAGCGGGGTCAGCACAGATACGCAGTATTTT. Translating it yields CASTYRGTSGVSTDTQYF.